Described below is a single TCR beta chain sequence and its context. The sample comes from a study of blood T cell repertoires in COVID-19. In the study overall: Sites across the United States, Italy and Spain contributed samples from acute and convalescent COVID-19. PBMCs, B-cell-depleted T cells, or T cells provided the cDNA or gDNA that made up the material.

After removal of 4 bases from V and 7 bases from J, the junction contained 7 bases not matched to a gene. CDR1 is SGHVS, CDR2 FQNEAQ, per germline. The CDR3 consists of 14 residues. TCRdb's table, derived via immunoSEQ multiplex PCR, lists solely in-frame clones and lacks some. The sample holds 200,000 to 250,000 clones, roughly 89% seen once. The receptor was isolated from a woman between 35 and 50 years old who had recovered from COVID-19. J is TRBJ2-4 and V is TRBV7-8, with 7 bases fitting TRBD1. Sample: PBMCs or T cells enriched from blood (not recorded which). The CDR3 DNA reads as TGTGCCAGCAGCTCGACAGGGATAATCAACATTCAGTACTTC. Its translation: CASSSTGIINIQYF.